This entry lists 18 T cell receptor beta chains sequenced from one sample in a study of blood T cells in healthy people across ages. A second PCR, run for about 7 to 11 cycles, used a sample-barcoded 5' primer plus a J-beta primer mix. TCRdb reprocessed the 5' RACE reads with MiXCR, giving one entry per CDR3 protein. The profile covers some 1,800,000 distinct CDR3 sequences, with 35% to 50% appearing a single time and under 30% taken by the ten largest. The sequenced sample was blood. Source of these receptors: a human donor in good health.

The chain recombines TRBV20-1 with TRBJ2-5; TRBD2 agrees at 9 bases. Trimming cost V 2 bases and J 1 base; bases outside gene matches: 2. Germline assignment: CDR1 DFQATT and CDR2 SNEGSKA (reference sequence). CDR3 length equals 14 residues. The CDR3 spells CSARTSGRQETQYF. DNA of the CDR3: TGCAGTGCTAGAACTAGCGGGCGCCAAGAGACCCAGTACTTC.

This chain uses TRBV29-1 with TRBJ2-1, with 8 bases fitting TRBD1. Germline V gives CDR1 SQVTM, CDR2 ANQGSEA. The CDR3 loop spans 15 amino acids. J gave up 5 bases and V 6 bases, and 12 bases lay outside the gene matches. In DNA form, the CDR3 reads TGCAGCGTCACTAGATCCGGACAGGGCCACAATGAGCAGTTCTTC. Its protein product is CSVTRSGQGHNEQFF.

The chain uses TRBV20-1 and TRBJ2-7; tentatively, D is TRBD2 (5 bases). The CDR3 runs 14 residues. The germline V gene has CDR1 DFQATT and CDR2 SNEGSKA (reference sequence). The V end lost 4 bases, the J end lost 0 bases, and 13 bases lay between the germline ends. CDR3 DNA sequence: TGCAGTGCTAAAATACAAGGGAGCTCCTACGAGCAGTACTTC. Its protein is CSAKIQGSSYEQYF.

The chain recombines TRBV5-5 with TRBJ2-3; 13 bases are a match to TRBD2. V was pared by 0 bases and J by 0 bases, with 4 bases of the junction left unmatched. The length of the CDR3 is 18 residues. The germline gives CDR1 SGHKS, CDR2 YYEKEE (reference sequence). CDR3 amino acids: CASSLALAGGRSTDTQYF. The CDR3 DNA reads as TGTGCCAGCAGCTTGGCACTAGCGGGGGGGAGAAGCACAGATACGCAGTATTTT.

In the case of this clonotype: A much larger clone lies one base from this, so it may be a read error. V usage is TRBV7-6 and J usage is TRBJ2-4; D not certain. Germline-derived CDR1 and CDR2 are SGHVS and FNYEAQ. V was cut by 5 bases and J by 3 bases, with 8 bases left in between. This CDR3 comprises 13 residues. Written as DNA, the CDR3 is TGTGCCAGCAGCCCCCTAGTCAAAAACATTCAGTACTTC. It encodes CASSPLVKNIQYF. Based on the CDR3 plus reference TRBV7-6 and TRBJ2-4, the full variable domain is GAGVSQSPRYKVTKRGQDVALRCDPISGHVSLYWYRQALGQGPEFLTYFNYEAQQDKSGLPNDRFSAERPEGSISTLTIQRTEQRDSAMYRCASSPLVKNIQYFGAGTRLSVL.

The chain joins TRBV7-9 to TRBJ2-3; D tentatively fits TRBD1 or TRBD2 (5 bases each). Germline CDR1 reads SEHNR; CDR2 reads FQNEAQ (reference sequence). CDR3 size: 16 residues. Deletions cut 4 bases from V and 2 bases from J, with 16 bases between. The CDR3 here is CASSSGRWGITDTQYF. The CDR3 DNA reads TGTGCCAGCAGCTCAGGCCGCTGGGGGATCACAGATACGCAGTATTTT.

J is TRBJ2-4 and V is TRBV12-3 or TRBV12-4; TRBD1 matches 8 bases. The CDR3 runs to 17 residues. With 7 bases clipped from V and 0 bases from J, the junction kept 11 bases outside the gene matches. The CDR3 protein is CASTFVPGQVAKNIQYF. The CDR3 region has the DNA TGTGCCAGCACCTTCGTCCCGGGACAGGTAGCCAAAAACATTCAGTACTTC.

This chain uses TRBV7-3 with TRBJ2-1; 7 nucleotides line up with TRBD2. Germline V gene data show CDR1 as SGHTA and CDR2 as FQGTGA. Losses at the gene ends were 5 bases for V and 6 bases for J; bases not matched to a gene: 16. The CDR3 consists of 17 residues. The CDR3 DNA sequence: TGTGCCAGCAGCCCGAATCCGGCGGGGGTAGGGTCCAATGAGCAGTTCTTC. Its translation is CASSPNPAGVGSNEQFF.

This clonotype was detected a few times. The chain couples TRBV20-1 to TRBJ1-5; 7 bases are a match to TRBD1. This CDR3 is built from 13 residues. Per germline, CDR1 DFQATT and CDR2 SNEGSKA (reference sequence). After removal of 5 bases from V and 1 base from J, the junction contained 2 bases not matched to a gene. The CDR3 reads CSAEGASNQPQHF. The CDR3 DNA reads as TGCAGTGCTGAGGGGGCGAGCAATCAGCCCCAGCATTTT.

This sequence joins TRBV7-9 and TRBJ2-5; 7 bases align to TRBD1. J was trimmed by 1 base and V by 1 base; bases with no gene match: 3. The CDR3 contains 15 residues. CDR1 and CDR2 (germline): SEHNR, FQNEAQ (reference sequence). Here the CDR3 reads CASSLVEGAQETQYF. DNA of the CDR3: TGTGCCAGCAGCTTAGTAGAGGGGGCCCAAGAGACCCAGTACTTC.

J is TRBJ2-3 and V is TRBV20-1, with a tentative D call TRBD2 (7 bases). The CDR3 is 14 residues long. Trimming cost V 3 bases and J 2 bases, with 12 bases left between them. Germline CDR1 and CDR2: DFQATT and SNEGSKA (reference sequence). CDR3 nucleotide sequence: TGCAGTGCTAGCCGCGGGGGCTACACAGATACGCAGTATTTT. Protein sequence: CSASRGGYTDTQYF.

The rearrangement links TRBV5-5 to TRBJ1-2, with 7 bases matching TRBD1. CDR1 SGHKS and CDR2 YYEKEE come from the germline V gene (reference sequence). V gave up 4 bases and J gave up 4 bases; unmatched junction bases: 10. The CDR3 length is 15 residues. The CDR3 DNA sequence: TGTGCCAGCAGCCCGATCGACAGGGCGGGCTATGGCTACACCTTC. This codes for CASSPIDRAGYGYTF.

Regarding this clonotype: One junction end disagrees with the germline gene, perhaps due to a read error. V gene TRBV28 combines with J gene TRBJ2-7; D is possibly TRBD1 (6 bases). CDR3 size: 12 residues. CDR1 is MDHEN, CDR2 SYDVKM, per germline. The CDR3 sequence: CAGRGQPYEQYF. The CDR3 DNA reads TGTGCCGGCAGAGGACAGCCCTACGAGCAGTACTTC.

V and J are TRBV5-6 and TRBJ2-1; D is perhaps TRBD2 (5 bases). The V gene lost 0 bases and the J gene lost 8 bases, with 9 bases spanning the gap. Germline V gene lookup returns CDR1 SGHDT and CDR2 YYEEEE. The length of the CDR3 is 13 residues. The CDR3 DNA sequence: TGTGCCAGCAGCTTGGGACTAATTTATGAGCAGTTCTTC. This gives the protein CASSLGLIYEQFF.

This rearrangement joins TRBV7-2 to TRBJ2-5, with a possible D match to TRBD1 (7 bases). The V end was cut by 6 bases, the J end by 5 bases, with 22 bases between. The CDR3 contains 16 residues. Germline V gene data show CDR1 as SGHTA and CDR2 as FQGNSA. This chain's CDR3 is CASRGQRRGSRETQYF. CDR3 bases: TGTGCCAGCAGGGGACAGAGGAGGGGGTCGAGGGAGACCCAGTACTTC. The complete variable domain, with remaining parts taken from reference TRBV7-2 and TRBJ2-5, reads GAGVSQSPSNKVTEKGKDVELRCDPISGHTALYWYRQSLGQGLEFLIYFQGNSAPDKSGLPSDRFSAERTGGSVSTLTIQRTQQEDSAVYLCASRGQRRGSRETQYFGPGTRLLVL.

This chain connects TRBV7-9 to TRBJ2-3, with unresolved D. V was shortened by 2 bases and J by 8 bases, with 20 bases between the two germline ends. Germline CDR1 reads SEHNR; CDR2 reads FQNEAQ (reference sequence). The CDR3 runs 16 residues. This CDR3 reads CASSLPEDESGGTQYF. CDR3 sequence (DNA): TGTGCCAGCAGCTTACCAGAAGACGAGAGTGGTGGTACGCAGTATTTT.

This clonotype was counted a few times. V gene TRBV4-2 combines with J gene TRBJ2-1; 12 bases are a match to TRBD2. CDR1 is LGHNA and CDR2 is YNFKEQ in the germline V gene. J was trimmed by 6 bases and V by 0 bases; bases with no gene match: 6. CDR3 length: 17 residues. CDR3 sequence: CASSQDPSGGALNEQFF. CDR3 DNA: TGTGCCAGCAGCCAAGACCCTAGCGGGGGGGCCCTCAATGAGCAGTTCTTC.

The V gene is TRBV7-3, the J gene TRBJ2-3; TRBD2 is a possible D gene (5 bases). Between the trimmed V and J ends, which lost 2 bases and 4 bases, there was a span of 13 bases. The CDR3 length is 15 residues. The germline V gene has CDR1 SGHTA and CDR2 FQGTGA. The chain's CDR3 is CASSLGPVGADTQYF. The DNA of the CDR3 is TGTGCCAGCAGCTTAGGTCCAGTCGGGGCAGATACGCAGTATTTT.